This TCR beta chain was sequenced in a study of blood T cells in healthy people across ages. Points from the study as a whole: The study lacked donor CMV status, which possibly confounded expanded clonotype changes.

Per sample, at least 5 micrograms of total RNA were extracted. The V end was cut by 5 bases, the J end by 0 bases, with 4 bases between. CDR1 DFQATT and CDR2 SNEGSKA come from the germline V gene (reference sequence). CDR3 length: 11 amino acids. Only a few counts were recorded for this clonotype. Antigen: not known. The second PCR ran about 7 to 12 cycles with a sample-barcoded 5' primer and J-beta primers. With 12 random nucleotides, a template-switch adaptor tagged each individual cDNA molecule. MiXCR was run by TCRdb on the 5' RACE reads, yielding one entry per CDR3 protein. The sample has under 2 million distinct CDR3 sequences, 30% to 40% seen once.

The receptor was derived from a woman under 40 in good health. The chain is built from TRBV20-1 and TRBJ1-1; D is unclear. Sequenced material: blood. The CDR3 DNA follows: TGCAGTGCTTTTGTGAACACTGAAGCTTTCTTT. This sequence encodes CSAFVNTEAFF.